A selection of T cell receptor beta chains follows, all from one sample in a study of T cell changes during pregnancy in multiple sclerosis. Sequencing used immunoSEQ multiplex PCR; TCRdb keeps in-frame clones, though not all of them. The sample includes 90,000 or so clones, 91% of them seen just once. The sequencing used peripheral blood, collected before pregnancy. The receptors originated from a female donor with multiple sclerosis, enrolled in a pregnancy study. Each CDR3 is given with its conserved first and last residue. D genes are given only for firm matches. Some rows mark clone size as missing; the rest say once, few, many or name a class of expanded clone.

clone_size: -; j_call: TRBJ2-3; v_call: TRBV11-2; d_call: -; cdr3_aa: CASSLEEGVGTDTQYF; cdr3_nt: TGTGCCAGCAGCTTAGAAGAGGGGGTTGGCACAGATACGCAGTATTTT
clone_size: -; j_call: TRBJ2-1; v_call: TRBV7-2; d_call: TRBD2; cdr3_aa: CASSLFLAGTALYNEQFF; cdr3_nt: TGTGCCAGCAGCTTGTTCCTAGCGGGAACGGCCTTATACAATGAGCAGTTCTTC
clone_size: -; j_call: TRBJ1-2; v_call: TRBV25-1; d_call: TRBD1; cdr3_aa: CASSAPGQGFMGYTF; cdr3_nt: TGTGCCAGCAGTGCCCCGGGACAGGGGTTTATGGGCTACACCTTC
clone_size: -; j_call: TRBJ2-3; v_call: TRBV11-1; d_call: -; cdr3_aa: CASSLSTDTQYF; cdr3_nt: TGTGCCAGCAGCCTGTCTACAGATACGCAGTATTTT
clone_size: -; j_call: TRBJ2-7; v_call: TRBV19; d_call: -; cdr3_aa: CASSRGHAGEQYF; cdr3_nt: TGTGCCAGTTCGCGAGGGCATGCAGGCGAGCAGTACTTC
clone_size: -; j_call: TRBJ1-1; v_call: TRBV7-2; d_call: TRBD1; cdr3_aa: CASSRRQGADEAFF; cdr3_nt: TGTGCCAGCAGCCGGAGACAGGGGGCGGATGAAGCTTTCTTT
clone_size: -; j_call: TRBJ2-3; v_call: TRBV11-2; d_call: -; cdr3_aa: CASSPAGDTQYF; cdr3_nt: TGTGCCAGCAGCCCCGCAGGGGATACGCAGTATTTT
clone_size: -; j_call: TRBJ2-1; v_call: TRBV7-2; d_call: TRBD2; cdr3_aa: CASSFLTSGGREQFF; cdr3_nt: TGTGCCAGCAGCTTCCTGACTAGCGGGGGGCGTGAGCAGTTCTTC
clone_size: -; j_call: TRBJ1-2; v_call: TRBV2; d_call: -; cdr3_aa: CASSASGNYGYTF; cdr3_nt: TGTGCCAGCAGCGCGTCAGGGAACTATGGCTACACCTTC
clone_size: -; j_call: TRBJ2-5; v_call: TRBV29-1; d_call: TRBD2; cdr3_aa: CSVSAGGEQETQYF; cdr3_nt: TGCAGCGTTTCAGCGGGAGGCGAACAAGAGACCCAGTACTTC
clone_size: -; j_call: TRBJ1-1; v_call: TRBV7-8; d_call: -; cdr3_aa: CASSLGGGNTEAFF; cdr3_nt: TGTGCCAGCAGCTTAGGGGGGGGTAACACTGAAGCTTTCTTT
clone_size: once; j_call: TRBJ2-2; v_call: TRBV19; d_call: -; cdr3_aa: CASNPEGASGELFF; cdr3_nt: TGTGCCAGTAACCCTGAAGGGGCGTCCGGGGAGCTGTTTTTT
clone_size: -; j_call: TRBJ1-2; v_call: TRBV2; d_call: -; cdr3_aa: CASSEGVGLGARGYTF; cdr3_nt: TGTGCCAGCAGCGAGGGGGTGGGATTGGGGGCGCGAGGCTACACCTTC
clone_size: -; j_call: TRBJ2-7; v_call: TRBV19; d_call: TRBD2; cdr3_aa: CASSSGGYSYEQYF; cdr3_nt: TGTGCCAGTAGTTCGGGGGGGTACTCCTACGAGCAGTACTTC
clone_size: -; j_call: TRBJ1-1; v_call: TRBV2; d_call: TRBD1; cdr3_aa: CASTGTGSTEAFF; cdr3_nt: TGTGCCAGCACTGGGACAGGGAGCACTGAAGCTTTCTTT
clone_size: -; j_call: TRBJ1-2; v_call: TRBV5-1; d_call: -; cdr3_aa: CASSLVGGRVDGYTF; cdr3_nt: TGCGCCAGCAGCTTGGTGGGCGGCAGGGTCGATGGCTACACCTTC
clone_size: -; j_call: TRBJ2-1; v_call: TRBV6-1; d_call: TRBD1; cdr3_aa: CASRTGTYNEQFF; cdr3_nt: TGTGCCAGCAGGACAGGGACCTACAATGAGCAGTTCTTC
clone_size: once; j_call: TRBJ1-3; v_call: TRBV5-1; d_call: TRBD1; cdr3_aa: CASSLSDRGQGNTIYF; cdr3_nt: TGCGCCAGCAGCTTGTCGGACAGGGGGCAGGGAAACACCATATATTTT
clone_size: -; j_call: TRBJ1-2; v_call: TRBV2; d_call: -; cdr3_aa: CASSLRERNGYTF; cdr3_nt: TGTGCCAGCAGCCTGAGGGAGAGAAATGGCTACACCTTC
clone_size: -; j_call: TRBJ2-5; v_call: TRBV28; d_call: TRBD2; cdr3_aa: CASSLWEAGRAGETQYF; cdr3_nt: TGTGCCAGCAGTTTATGGGAAGCCGGGAGGGCCGGTGAGACCCAGTACTTC
clone_size: -; j_call: TRBJ1-1; v_call: TRBV29-1; d_call: -; cdr3_aa: CSVEVGEAFF; cdr3_nt: TGCAGCGTGGAGGTGGGTGAAGCTTTCTTT
clone_size: -; j_call: TRBJ2-1; v_call: TRBV25-1; d_call: TRBD2; cdr3_aa: CASSGVGSGRNEQFF; cdr3_nt: TGTGCCAGCAGTGGCGTAGGAAGCGGGAGAAATGAGCAGTTCTTC
clone_size: -; j_call: TRBJ1-1; v_call: TRBV7-6; d_call: -; cdr3_aa: CASSLASGTGELNTEAFF; cdr3_nt: TGTGCCAGCAGCTTAGCTTCGGGCACGGGGGAATTAAACACTGAAGCTTTCTTT
clone_size: -; j_call: TRBJ2-1; v_call: TRBV7-8; d_call: TRBD1; cdr3_aa: CASSLIDRGKFF; cdr3_nt: TGTGCCAGCAGCCTAATAGACAGGGGAAAGTTCTTC
clone_size: once; j_call: TRBJ2-1; v_call: TRBV6-6; d_call: -; cdr3_aa: CASSYSYRGMDEQFF; cdr3_nt: TGTGCCAGCAGTTACTCATACCGGGGAATGGATGAGCAGTTCTTC
clone_size: -; j_call: TRBJ2-5; v_call: TRBV28; d_call: TRBD1; cdr3_aa: CASSFRGTGLQETQYF; cdr3_nt: TGTGCCAGCAGCTTCAGGGGGACAGGGCTCCAAGAGACCCAGTACTTC
clone_size: -; j_call: TRBJ1-5; v_call: TRBV18; d_call: -; cdr3_aa: CASSPEDTAAYQPQHF; cdr3_nt: TGTGCCAGCTCACCTGAAGACACAGCAGCTTATCAGCCCCAGCATTTT
clone_size: many; j_call: TRBJ2-2; v_call: TRBV12-5; d_call: -; cdr3_aa: CASGLSANTGELFF; cdr3_nt: TGTGCTAGTGGTTTGTCAGCGAACACCGGGGAGCTGTTTTTT
clone_size: once; j_call: TRBJ2-3; v_call: TRBV5-1; d_call: -; cdr3_aa: CASSPAPSDTQYF; cdr3_nt: TGCGCCAGCAGCCCAGCGCCGTCCGATACGCAGTATTTT
clone_size: -; j_call: TRBJ2-7; v_call: TRBV23-1; d_call: TRBD1; cdr3_aa: CASSQPFVGTGLSYEQYF; cdr3_nt: TGCGCCAGCAGTCAACCCTTTGTAGGGACAGGGCTCTCCTACGAGCAGTACTTC
clone_size: -; j_call: TRBJ1-5; v_call: TRBV18; d_call: -; cdr3_aa: CASSPGGYQPQHF; cdr3_nt: TGTGCCAGCTCACCGGGGGGGTATCAGCCCCAGCATTTT
clone_size: -; j_call: TRBJ2-7; v_call: TRBV28; d_call: TRBD1; cdr3_aa: CASSFDRAFNEQYF; cdr3_nt: TGTGCCAGCAGTTTTGACAGGGCATTCAACGAGCAGTACTTC
clone_size: -; j_call: TRBJ2-7; v_call: TRBV7-8; d_call: TRBD2; cdr3_aa: CASSLVGLAGVSSYEQYF; cdr3_nt: TGTGCCAGCAGCTTAGTTGGACTAGCGGGGGTCTCATCCTACGAGCAGTACTTC
clone_size: -; j_call: TRBJ2-1; v_call: TRBV15; d_call: TRBD2; cdr3_aa: CATGLAGINEQFF; cdr3_nt: TGTGCCACCGGACTAGCGGGCATCAATGAGCAGTTCTTC
clone_size: -; j_call: TRBJ2-3; v_call: TRBV2; d_call: -; cdr3_aa: CASSETATDTQYF; cdr3_nt: TGTGCCAGCAGTGAAACTGCCACAGATACGCAGTATTTT
clone_size: -; j_call: TRBJ1-6; v_call: TRBV4-1; d_call: -; cdr3_aa: CASSQSGLRSPLHF; cdr3_nt: TGCGCCAGCAGCCAATCTGGGTTGAGGTCACCCCTCCACTTT
clone_size: -; j_call: TRBJ2-3; v_call: TRBV2; d_call: -; cdr3_aa: CATEGRGTDTQYF; cdr3_nt: TGTGCCACGGAGGGGAGAGGCACAGATACGCAGTATTTT
clone_size: once; j_call: TRBJ2-1; v_call: TRBV6-5; d_call: -; cdr3_aa: CASSYDYRGGNEQFF; cdr3_nt: TGTGCCAGCAGTTACGACTACAGGGGGGGGAATGAGCAGTTCTTC
clone_size: -; j_call: TRBJ2-7; v_call: TRBV4-1; d_call: TRBD2; cdr3_aa: CASSQERTSGYEQYF; cdr3_nt: TGCGCCAGCAGCCAAGAACGAACTAGCGGCTACGAGCAGTACTTC
clone_size: once; j_call: TRBJ1-1; v_call: TRBV5-1; d_call: -; cdr3_aa: CASSLAQGYTEAFF; cdr3_nt: TGCGCCAGCAGCTTGGCGCAGGGATACACTGAAGCTTTCTTT
clone_size: -; j_call: TRBJ1-5; v_call: TRBV7-2; d_call: -; cdr3_aa: CASSLGDREANQPQHF; cdr3_nt: TGTGCCAGCAGCCTAGGAGACAGAGAGGCCAATCAGCCCCAGCATTTT
clone_size: -; j_call: TRBJ2-7; v_call: TRBV11-1; d_call: -; cdr3_aa: CASSLSRDEQYF; cdr3_nt: TGTGCCAGCAGCTTATCCAGGGACGAGCAGTACTTC
clone_size: -; j_call: TRBJ2-1; v_call: TRBV28; d_call: -; cdr3_aa: CASSFTGYNEQFF; cdr3_nt: TGTGCCAGCAGTTTCACTGGCTACAATGAGCAGTTCTTC
clone_size: -; j_call: TRBJ1-5; v_call: TRBV6-6; d_call: TRBD1; cdr3_aa: CASSWDRGGQPQHF; cdr3_nt: TGTGCCAGCAGTTGGGACAGGGGTGGTCAGCCCCAGCATTTT
clone_size: once; j_call: TRBJ2-1; v_call: TRBV10-3; d_call: TRBD2; cdr3_aa: CAISELAGGFYNEQFF; cdr3_nt: TGTGCCATCAGTGAGCTAGCGGGGGGCTTCTACAATGAGCAGTTCTTC
clone_size: few; j_call: TRBJ1-1; v_call: TRBV9; d_call: -; cdr3_aa: CASSVVGGSNTEAFF; cdr3_nt: TGTGCCAGCAGCGTAGTGGGAGGGTCCAACACTGAAGCTTTCTTT
clone_size: -; j_call: TRBJ2-7; v_call: TRBV5-1; d_call: TRBD1; cdr3_aa: CASSNAGTGHEQYF; cdr3_nt: TGCGCCAGCAGCAACGCCGGGACAGGCCACGAGCAGTACTTC
clone_size: -; j_call: TRBJ1-3; v_call: TRBV9; d_call: -; cdr3_aa: CASSDSGGNTIYF; cdr3_nt: TGTGCCAGCAGCGATTCAGGGGGAAACACCATATATTTT
clone_size: -; j_call: TRBJ2-2; v_call: TRBV18; d_call: -; cdr3_aa: CASSPTGSRAGELFF; cdr3_nt: TGTGCCAGCTCACCAACAGGCTCAAGGGCCGGGGAGCTGTTTTTT
clone_size: -; j_call: TRBJ1-1; v_call: TRBV15; d_call: TRBD1; cdr3_aa: CALRDSQSTEAFF; cdr3_nt: TGTGCCTTACGGGACAGTCAGAGTACTGAAGCTTTCTTT
clone_size: -; j_call: TRBJ1-2; v_call: TRBV27; d_call: -; cdr3_aa: CASSYRPGNYGYTF; cdr3_nt: TGTGCCAGCAGTTACCGTCCAGGGAACTATGGCTACACCTTC
clone_size: -; j_call: TRBJ1-1; v_call: TRBV5-4; d_call: TRBD1; cdr3_aa: CASSLDGIRGVNTEAFF; cdr3_nt: TGTGCCAGCAGCTTGGACGGGATCAGGGGGGTGAACACTGAAGCTTTCTTT
clone_size: -; j_call: TRBJ2-1; v_call: TRBV7-2; d_call: -; cdr3_aa: CASSKLSDEQFF; cdr3_nt: TGTGCCAGCAGCAAACTTAGCGATGAGCAGTTCTTC
clone_size: once; j_call: TRBJ1-2; v_call: TRBV7-9; d_call: -; cdr3_aa: CASSLQGRGYTF; cdr3_nt: TGTGCCAGCAGCTTACAGGGCCGTGGCTACACCTTC
clone_size: -; j_call: TRBJ2-7; v_call: TRBV6-5; d_call: TRBD2; cdr3_aa: CASSYSLGTSYEQYF; cdr3_nt: TGTGCCAGCAGTTACTCTCTTGGGACTAGCTACGAGCAGTACTTC